Following are 14 T cell receptor beta chains from one sample sequenced in a study of cytomegalovirus exposure and HLA in healthy donors. A multiplex PCR was run with 60 Vbeta primers and 13 Jbeta primers. The method was immunoSEQ multiplex PCR; TCRdb's version includes in-frame clones alone and lacks a portion of them. This repertoire shows under 200,000 clones, around three quarters found once; its top ten account for about 2.1%. Input material: PBMCs. Receptors were obtained from a woman in her 30s in good health and CMV-seropositive.

The chain couples TRBV27 to TRBJ2-2; 12 bases align to TRBD2. CDR1 MNHEY and CDR2 SMNVEV come from the germline V gene (reference sequence). This CDR3 spans 14 amino acids. Trimming took 6 bases from V and 5 from J; bases not matched to a gene: 1. CDR3 DNA sequence: TGTGCCAGCAGAGGACTAGCGGGAACCGGGGAGCTGTTTTTT. It is translated as CASRGLAGTGELFF.

The chain carries TRBV30 and TRBJ1-1, with 9 bases matching TRBD1. CDR1 GTSNPN and CDR2 SVGIG come from the germline V gene (reference sequence). The CDR3 consists of 15 residues. Losses at the gene ends were 5 bases for V and 8 bases for J; bases not matched to a gene: 15. CDR3 DNA sequence: TGTGCCTGGGGGAAGGGGACAGGGTCCCCCACCGAAGCTTTCTTT. Amino acids: CAWGKGTGSPTEAFF.

This chain uses TRBV6-1 with TRBJ1-1; TRBD1 aligns across 10 bases. CDR1 is MNHNS, CDR2 SASEGT, per germline. J gave up 7 bases and V 6 bases, and 11 bases lay outside the gene matches. The CDR3 is 15 amino acids. Here the CDR3 reads CASSILDRGPSEAFF. The CDR3 DNA reads TGTGCCAGCAGCATCCTAGACAGGGGGCCTAGTGAAGCTTTCTTT.

The chain employs TRBV5-1 and TRBJ1-6, with D maybe TRBD1 (5 bases). Germline-derived CDR1 and CDR2 are SGHRS and YFSETQ. The CDR3 sequence is 15 residues long. Trimming stripped 4 bases from V and 8 bases from J, with 16 bases between. This CDR3 is CASSLRQSGDSPLHF. The CDR3 DNA follows: TGCGCCAGCAGCCTGAGACAGAGCGGGGATTCACCCCTCCACTTT.

J is TRBJ1-3 and V is TRBV6-6; D remains unclear. Germline CDR1 is MNHNY and CDR2 is SVGAGI (reference sequence). This CDR3 comprises 14 residues. V was clipped by 0 bases and J by 4 bases, with 7 bases between them. CDR3 sequence: CASSYSAGGNTIYF. CDR3 sequence (DNA): TGTGCCAGCAGTTACTCGGCGGGGGGAAACACCATATATTTT.

V gene TRBV7-2 combines with J gene TRBJ2-7; D possibly corresponds to TRBD2 (5 bases). Trimming took off 5 bases at V and 3 bases at J, with 8 bases between the two ends. There are 12 residues in the CDR3. Germline V gene sequence: CDR1 SGHTA, CDR2 FQGNSA. The CDR3 loop is CASSARGYEQYF. Written as DNA, the CDR3 is TGTGCCAGCAGCGCCCGGGGCTACGAGCAGTACTTC.

V gene TRBV5-4 combines with J gene TRBJ2-7; 9 bases match TRBD1. With 5 bases clipped from V and 5 bases from J, the junction kept 11 bases outside the gene matches. CDR3 size: 15 residues. Looked up from germline, CDR1 is SGHNT and CDR2 is YYREEE (reference sequence). CDR3: CASSLRTGAFHEQYF. The CDR3, as DNA: TGTGCCAGCAGTTTGCGGACAGGGGCATTCCACGAGCAGTACTTC.

The genes are TRBV6-1 and TRBJ1-2; the D gene is possibly TRBD1 (5 bases). V was trimmed by 2 bases and J by 4 bases, leaving 14 bases between them. This CDR3 is 15 amino acids long. Per the germline V gene, CDR1 is MNHNS and CDR2 is SASEGT. The CDR3 DNA follows: TGTGCCAGCAGTGAAAACAGAGGAAGGGGCTATGGCTACACCTTC. Its translation is CASSENRGRGYGYTF.

This clone was seen at least ten times. This chain uses TRBV4-1 with TRBJ1-1, with 9 bases identical to TRBD1. Germline CDR1 MGHRA, CDR2 YSYEKL. V trimming: 3 bases; J trimming: 10 bases; junction bases outside the gene matches: 3. CDR3 length: 12 amino acids. The CDR3 region has the DNA TGCGCCAGCAGCCATCGACAGGGGGTAGCTTTCTTT. Translation: CASSHRQGVAFF.

The J gene is TRBJ1-5, the V gene TRBV6-6; D is unclear. The germline CDR1 and CDR2 sequences are MNHNY and SVGAGI (reference sequence). The V end lost 10 bases, the J end lost 2 bases, and 12 bases lay between the germline ends. CDR3 length equals 13 residues. CDR3 coding DNA: TGTGCCACCTCGACGGGTGGCAATCAGCCCCAGCATTTT. Translated, it gives CATSTGGNQPQHF.

The chain couples TRBV13 to TRBJ1-4, with no clear D. Germline values: CDR1 PRHDT, CDR2 FYEKMQ (reference sequence). V lost 2 bases and J lost 3, with 4 bases in between. This CDR3 region has 13 residues. CDR3 sequence reads: CASSLSANEKLFF. As DNA, the CDR3 is TGTGCCAGCAGCTTATCGGCTAATGAAAAACTGTTTTTT.

In DNA, the CDR3 is TGTGCCAACGGACTAGCGGGAGACACAGATACGCAGTATTTT. Its protein is CANGLAGDTDTQYF. The V and J genes are TRBV2 and TRBJ2-3; 13 bases agree with TRBD2. V lost 10 bases, J lost 2 bases, and 3 bases stayed unmatched. Looked up from germline, CDR1 is SNHLY and CDR2 is FYNNEI. CDR3 length equals 14 residues.

The gene calls are TRBV5-1 and TRBJ1-3, with D perhaps matching TRBD1 (5 bases). CDR3 length: 16 amino acids. CDR1 is SGHRS, CDR2 YFSETQ, per germline. V lost 0 bases and J 0 bases, leaving 10 bases between the germline ends. The CDR3 protein is CASSLAQGFSGNTIYF. CDR3 DNA: TGCGCCAGCAGCTTGGCTCAGGGCTTCTCTGGAAACACCATATATTTT. Filled out from reference TRBV5-1 and TRBJ1-3, the complete variable domain reads KAGVTQTPRYLIKTRGQQVTLSCSPISGHRSVSWYQQTPGQGLQFLFEYFSETQRNKGNFPGRFSGRQFSNSRSEMNVSTLELGDSALYLCASSLAQGFSGNTIYFGEGSWLTVV.

The chain uses TRBV29-1 and TRBJ2-2; 12 nucleotides agree with TRBD2. Germline assignment: CDR1 SQVTM and CDR2 ANQGSEA. V shed 3 bases and J 5 bases; nucleotides not matched to a gene: 10. The CDR3 spans 17 residues. The CDR3 DNA reads as TGCAGCGTTGAGGGCCATCAACTAGCGGGAGGAACCGGGGAGCTGTTTTTT. Translating it yields CSVEGHQLAGGTGELFF.